One and the same sample provided the 18 T cell receptor beta chains below, sequenced in a study of cytomegalovirus exposure and HLA in healthy donors. The PCR was carried out with 60 Vbeta primers and 13 Jbeta primers. The table came from immunoSEQ multiplex PCR; TCRdb's copy has only in-frame clones and leaves some out. The sample lists over 120,000 clones; 9.7% were seen once. The sequencing input was PBMCs. All receptors come from a middle-aged man in good health and CMV-seronegative.

This clone was seen repeatedly, ten times or more. V is TRBV27 and J is TRBJ1-1, with D tentatively TRBD1 (5 bases). This CDR3 spans 14 amino acids. The germline V gene has CDR1 MNHEY and CDR2 SMNVEV (reference sequence). Trimming left V 3 bases short and J 3 bases short, with 11 bases between. The CDR3 region has the DNA TGTGCCAGCAGTTTCGGCAGGGTAGACACTGAAGCTTTCTTT. This gives the protein CASSFGRVDTEAFF.

Only a few counts were recorded for this clone. The chain carries TRBV5-4 and TRBJ1-1, with TRBD1 as a possible D gene (5 bases). The CDR3 spans 15 residues. Deletions cut 0 bases from V and 6 bases from J, with 15 bases between. Germline V CDR1 and CDR2: SGHNT, YYREEE (reference sequence). The CDR3 reads CASSLVSRVGAEAFF. The CDR3 bases are TGTGCCAGCAGCTTGGTTAGCAGGGTGGGTGCTGAAGCTTTCTTT.

The chain combines TRBV29-1 with TRBJ1-2; D gene uncertain. Germline CDR1 SQVTM, CDR2 ANQGSEA. The germline V and J ends were trimmed by 1 base and 8 bases, with 11 bases remaining between them. The CDR3 runs to 12 residues. The CDR3 coding sequence is TGCAGCGTTGAAGGGGCTGCGGGAGGCTACACCTTC. Its translation: CSVEGAAGGYTF.

In its sample, this clone was seen a few times. The identical CDR3 is also encoded by other nucleotide sequences in the sample. The chain recombines TRBV5-1 with TRBJ2-5, with TRBD2 identical over 8 bases. The CDR3 sequence is 14 residues long. J gave up 4 bases and V 1 base, and 3 bases lay outside the gene matches. Germline V gene data show CDR1 as SGHRS and CDR2 as YFSETQ. The CDR3 DNA reads as TGCGCCAGCAGCTTGAGCGGGGGACGAGAGACCCAGTACTTC. Translating it yields CASSLSGGRETQYF.

J is TRBJ2-2 and V is TRBV27; TRBD1 might be the D (6 bases). The V end was cut by 6 bases, the J end by 4 bases, with 15 bases between. This CDR3 comprises 15 residues. Germline V lookup: CDR1 MNHEY, CDR2 SMNVEV (reference sequence). CDR3 bases: TGTGCCAGCAGGGCCAAACAGGGCCCCACCGGGGAGCTGTTTTTT. Translated, it gives CASRAKQGPTGELFF.

As for this clone: Germline and junction disagree at one end, which may indicate a read error. The chain joins TRBV7-3 to TRBJ2-2, with TRBD2 identical over 14 bases. The CDR3 totals 20 residues. Germline CDR1 reads SGHTA; CDR2 reads FQGTGA. The CDR3 DNA is TGTGCCAGCACCTTATTCGCCGGGACTAGCGGGAGTATCGGCACCGGGGAGCTGTTTTTT. Its translation: CASTLFAGTSGSIGTGELFF. The variable domain in full, completed from reference TRBV7-3 and TRBJ2-2, reads GAGVSQTPSNKVTEKGKYVELRCDPISGHTALYWYRQSLGQGPEFLIYFQGTGAADDSGLPNDRFFAVRPEGSVSTLKIQRTERGDSAVYLCASTLFAGTSGSIGTGELFFGEGSRLTVL.

The V call is TRBV9, the J call TRBJ2-1; TRBD2 matches 8 bases. Germline-derived CDR1 and CDR2 are SGDLS and YYNGEE. The CDR3 length is 16 residues. V lost 4 bases and J lost 6; bases outside the gene matches: 12. The CDR3 spells CASSILPGLDFNEQFF. CDR3 DNA sequence: TGTGCCAGCAGCATTCTCCCGGGACTAGATTTCAATGAGCAGTTCTTC. Full variable domain (missing parts from reference TRBV9 and TRBJ2-1): DSGVTQTPKHLITATGQRVTLRCSPRSGDLSVYWYQQSLDQGLQFLIQYYNGEERAKGNILERFSAQQFPDLHSELNLSSLELGDSALYFCASSILPGLDFNEQFFGPGTRLTVL.

This chain links TRBV10-1 with TRBJ2-2, with 7 bases lining up with TRBD2. CDR3 length equals 16 residues. Per the germline V gene, CDR1 is WNHNN and CDR2 is SYGVQD (reference sequence). V lost 3 bases to trimming and J lost 4 bases; unmatched junction nucleotides: 8. The CDR3 loop reads CASSDPSGGSTGELFF. CDR3 in DNA: TGCGCCAGCAGTGACCCTAGCGGCGGGAGCACCGGGGAGCTGTTTTTT.

This clone showed up just a few times. The CDR3 DNA is TGTGCCAGCAGTGTGCGGGGGGAGACAGATACGCAGTATTTT. As protein: CASSVRGETDTQYF. The gene calls are TRBV2 and TRBJ2-3; the match to TRBD2 covers 8 bases. The CDR3 spans 14 residues. The V gene's germline CDR1 is SNHLY and CDR2 FYNNEI. V shed 4 bases and J 3 bases; nucleotides not matched to a gene: 3.

This clone was observed a few times. V and J are TRBV10-1 and TRBJ1-5; possibly TRBD1 for D (6 bases). This CDR3 has 14 amino acids. The germline CDR1 and CDR2 sequences are WNHNN and SYGVQD (reference sequence). The V end lost 4 bases, the J end lost 3 bases, and 10 bases lay between the germline ends. For the CDR3, the DNA is TGCGCCAGCAGTGCTACAGGGTACAATCAGCCCCAGCATTTT. Amino acids: CASSATGYNQPQHF.

This clone turned up a few times. CDR3 DNA sequence: TGTGCCAGCAGTAGTGCGGAGACCCAGTACTTC. It specifies CASSSAETQYF. This chain joins TRBV25-1 and TRBJ2-5; D remains ambiguous. Per the germline V gene, CDR1 is MGHDK and CDR2 is SYGVNS. This CDR3 has 11 residues. V lost 5 bases and J 5 bases, leaving 6 bases between the germline ends.

This clone showed up just a few times. V usage is TRBV30 and J usage is TRBJ1-2; D unclear. The ends were cut back, 1 base at V and 0 bases at J, with 9 bases in the middle. The CDR3 is 14 amino acids. Germline V lookup: CDR1 GTSNPN, CDR2 SVGIG (reference sequence). The CDR3 bases are TGTGCCTGGAGTGAGGTGACTTCTAACTATGGCTACACCTTC. Translated: CAWSEVTSNYGYTF.

This clone was found a few times. V is TRBV5-1 and J is TRBJ1-1; D ambiguous. CDR3 size: 14 residues. V lost 4 bases, J lost 2 bases, and 12 bases lay in between. Germline assignment: CDR1 SGHRS and CDR2 YFSETQ. CDR3 sequence: CASSQDPQNTEAFF. In nucleotides, the CDR3 is TGCGCCAGCAGCCAGGATCCGCAAAACACTGAAGCTTTCTTT.

CDR3 region: CASSHGLLAGGYPETQYF. DNA of the CDR3: TGCGCCAGCAGCCATGGGCTATTAGCGGGGGGGTACCCAGAGACCCAGTACTTC. The chain employs TRBV4-1 and TRBJ2-5; TRBD2 matches 11 bases. Trimming took 3 bases from V and 4 from J; bases not matched to a gene: 13. The CDR3 is 18 residues long. From germline, CDR1 is MGHRA and CDR2 YSYEKL.

V usage is TRBV4-2 and J usage is TRBJ1-3, with 7 bases aligning to TRBD1. Germline V gene data show CDR1 as LGHNA and CDR2 as YNFKEQ. V shed 1 base and J 8 bases; nucleotides not matched to a gene: 8. The CDR3 runs 15 residues. CDR3 protein: CASSQATGSGDTIYF. The CDR3 DNA is TGTGCCAGCAGCCAAGCGACAGGGTCAGGAGACACCATATATTTT.

This clone was seen a handful of times. This chain joins TRBV18 and TRBJ1-5; weak D call: TRBD1 (6 bases). Germline assignment: CDR1 KGHSH and CDR2 LQKENI. The CDR3 spans 14 residues. Trimming stripped 1 base from V and 4 bases from J, with 8 bases between. CDR3 DNA: TGTGCCAGCTCACCACTTCAGGGGAATCAGCCCCAGCATTTT. Translating gives CASSPLQGNQPQHF.

V is TRBV11-3 and J is TRBJ2-5, with 7 bases that match TRBD1. V trimming: 5 bases; J trimming: 2 bases; junction bases outside the gene matches: 2. CDR1 and CDR2 (germline): SGHNT, YENEEA. This CDR3 is built from 13 residues. The CDR3 region has the DNA TGTGCCAGCAGCGGGACAGCACAAGAGACCCAGTACTTC. Protein sequence: CASSGTAQETQYF.

This clone has a count of ten or more. The rearrangement joins TRBV18 to TRBJ1-1; 8 nucleotides match TRBD1. The CDR3 spans 13 residues. The germline V gene encodes CDR1 KGHSH and CDR2 LQKENI. V shed 2 bases, J shed 4 bases, and the junction held 0 bases outside the gene matches. DNA of the CDR3: TGTGCCAGCTCACCAGGACAGGGCACTGAAGCTTTCTTT. Protein: CASSPGQGTEAFF.